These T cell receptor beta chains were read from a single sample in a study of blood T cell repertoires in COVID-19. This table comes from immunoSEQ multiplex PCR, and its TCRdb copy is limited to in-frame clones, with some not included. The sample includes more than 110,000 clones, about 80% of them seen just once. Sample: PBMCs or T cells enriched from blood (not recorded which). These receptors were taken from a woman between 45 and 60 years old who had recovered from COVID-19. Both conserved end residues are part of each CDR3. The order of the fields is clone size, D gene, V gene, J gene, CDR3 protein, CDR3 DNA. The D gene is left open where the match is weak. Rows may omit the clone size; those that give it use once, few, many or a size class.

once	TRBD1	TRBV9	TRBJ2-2	CASGGQGGAGELFF	TGTGCCAGCGGAGGACAGGGTGGTGCCGGGGAGCTGTTTTTT
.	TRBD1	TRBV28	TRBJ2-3	CASSWTGAHTDTQYF	TGTGCCAGCAGTTGGACAGGGGCCCACACAGATACGCAGTATTTT
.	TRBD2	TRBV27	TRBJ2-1	CASSLGGSSYNEQFF	TGTGCCAGCAGTTTGGGGGGGAGCTCCTACAATGAGCAGTTCTTC
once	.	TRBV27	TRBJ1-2	CASSLSMGHYGYTF	TGTGCCAGCAGTTTATCTATGGGGCACTATGGCTACACCTTC
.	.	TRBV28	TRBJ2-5	CASSLTKETQYF	TGTGCCAGCAGTTTAACTAAAGAGACCCAGTACTTC
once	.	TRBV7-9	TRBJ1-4	CASSFKLRSGRDNEKLFF	TGTGCCAGCAGCTTCAAGTTACGGAGCGGGAGGGATAATGAAAAACTGTTTTTT
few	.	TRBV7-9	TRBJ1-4	CASSPTSNEKLFF	TGTGCCAGCAGCCCGACATCTAATGAAAAACTGTTTTTT
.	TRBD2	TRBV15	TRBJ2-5	CATSRGGFRDQETQYF	TGTGCCACCAGCAGGGGGGGGTTTAGGGACCAAGAGACCCAGTACTTC
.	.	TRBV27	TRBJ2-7	CASSSSGLHEQYF	TGTGCCAGCAGTTCTTCAGGGCTGCACGAGCAGTACTTC
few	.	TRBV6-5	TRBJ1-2	CASSKTHYGYTF	TGTGCCAGCAGCAAGACACACTATGGCTACACCTTC